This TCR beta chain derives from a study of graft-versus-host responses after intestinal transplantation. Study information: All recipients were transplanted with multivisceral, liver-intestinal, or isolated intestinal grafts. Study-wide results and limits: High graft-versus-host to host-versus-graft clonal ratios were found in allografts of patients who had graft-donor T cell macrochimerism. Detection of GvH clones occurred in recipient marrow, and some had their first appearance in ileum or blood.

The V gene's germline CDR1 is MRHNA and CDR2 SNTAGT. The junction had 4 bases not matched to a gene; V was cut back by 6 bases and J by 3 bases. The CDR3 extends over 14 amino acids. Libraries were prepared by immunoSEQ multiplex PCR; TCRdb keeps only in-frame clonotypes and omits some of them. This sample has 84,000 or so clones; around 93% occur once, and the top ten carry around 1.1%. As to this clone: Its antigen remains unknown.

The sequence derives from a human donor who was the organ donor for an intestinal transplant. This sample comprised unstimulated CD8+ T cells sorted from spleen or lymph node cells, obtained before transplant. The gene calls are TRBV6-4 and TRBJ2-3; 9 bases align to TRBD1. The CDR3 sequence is CASSHRGPTDTQYF. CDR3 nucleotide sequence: TGTGCCAGCAGCCACAGGGGGCCTACAGATACGCAGTATTTT.